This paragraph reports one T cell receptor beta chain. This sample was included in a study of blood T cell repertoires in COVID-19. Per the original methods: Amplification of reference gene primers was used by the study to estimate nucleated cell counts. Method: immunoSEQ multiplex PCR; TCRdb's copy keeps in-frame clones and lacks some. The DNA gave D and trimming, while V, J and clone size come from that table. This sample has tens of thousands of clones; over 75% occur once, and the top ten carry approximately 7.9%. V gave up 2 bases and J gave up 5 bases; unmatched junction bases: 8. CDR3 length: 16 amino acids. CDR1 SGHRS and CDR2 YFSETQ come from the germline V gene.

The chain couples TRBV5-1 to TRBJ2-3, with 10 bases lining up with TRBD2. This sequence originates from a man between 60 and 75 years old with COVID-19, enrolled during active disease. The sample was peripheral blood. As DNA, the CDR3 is TGCGCCAGCAGCTTAGGTAGCGGGAGGTTAGGAGATACGCAGTATTTT. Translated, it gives CASSLGSGRLGDTQYF.